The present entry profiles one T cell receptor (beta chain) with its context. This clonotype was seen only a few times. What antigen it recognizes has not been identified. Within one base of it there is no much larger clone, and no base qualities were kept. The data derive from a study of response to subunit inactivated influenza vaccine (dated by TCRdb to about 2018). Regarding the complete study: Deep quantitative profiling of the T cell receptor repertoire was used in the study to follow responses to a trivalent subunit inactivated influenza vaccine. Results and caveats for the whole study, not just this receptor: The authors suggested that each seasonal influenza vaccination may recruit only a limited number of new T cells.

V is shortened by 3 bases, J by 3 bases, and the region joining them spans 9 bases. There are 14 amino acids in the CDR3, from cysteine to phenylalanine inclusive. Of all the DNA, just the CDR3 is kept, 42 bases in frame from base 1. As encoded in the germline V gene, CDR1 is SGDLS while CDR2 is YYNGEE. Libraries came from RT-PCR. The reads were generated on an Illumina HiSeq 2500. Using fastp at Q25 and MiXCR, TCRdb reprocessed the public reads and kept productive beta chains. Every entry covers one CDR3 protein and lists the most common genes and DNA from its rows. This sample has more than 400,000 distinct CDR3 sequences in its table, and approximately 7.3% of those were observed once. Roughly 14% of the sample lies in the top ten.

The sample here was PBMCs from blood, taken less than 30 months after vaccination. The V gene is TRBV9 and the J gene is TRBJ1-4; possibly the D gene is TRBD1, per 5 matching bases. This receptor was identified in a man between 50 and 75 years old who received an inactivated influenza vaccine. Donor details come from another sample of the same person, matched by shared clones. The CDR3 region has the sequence CASSGHRSNEKLFF. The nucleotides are TGTGCCAGCAGCGGGCACAGGTCTAATGAAAAACTGTTTTTT.